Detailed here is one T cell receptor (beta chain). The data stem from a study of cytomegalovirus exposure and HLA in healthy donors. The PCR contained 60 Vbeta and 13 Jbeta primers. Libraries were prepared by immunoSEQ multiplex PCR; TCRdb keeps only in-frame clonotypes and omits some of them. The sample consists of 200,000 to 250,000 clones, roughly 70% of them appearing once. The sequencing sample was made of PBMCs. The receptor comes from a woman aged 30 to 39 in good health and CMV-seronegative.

CDR3 in DNA: TGCAGCGTTCCAGTATCTTCAGGGGGAACTGAAGCTTTCTTT. It is translated as CSVPVSSGGTEAFF. The rearrangement links TRBV29-1 to TRBJ1-1; 7 bases are a match to TRBD1. CDR1 and CDR2 from the germline V gene are SQVTM and ANQGSEA. The CDR3 is 14 amino acids. V shed 5 bases and J 5 bases; nucleotides not matched to a gene: 11.